This T cell receptor (beta chain) is from a study of CD8+ T cells in alopecia areata. Study context: Those treated were given oral tofacitinib at 5 to 10 mg twice daily. Treatment ran 6 to 18 months, with 6 months of follow-up afterward. Findings and caveats of the study: It was lesional scalp, especially alopecia totalis/universalis, that showed higher clonality than normal scalp. Patients shared TCRs less clearly than mice did, possibly owing to HLA.

Germline V lookup: CDR1 SGHDT, CDR2 YYEEEE. The CDR3 contains 11 residues. V lost 2 bases and J lost 8, with 7 bases in between. In the case of this clone: The antigen is not known.

RNA was extracted and reverse transcribed into cDNA as the sequencing template. Method: immunoSEQ multiplex PCR; TCRdb's copy keeps in-frame clones and lacks some. Of about 150,000 clones listed, roughly 50% are singletons. Here the sequenced sample was CD4+ T cells sorted from blood, taken at week 0. This clonotype was sampled from a human donor with alopecia areata. The chain combines TRBV5-6 with TRBJ1-1, with a tentative D call TRBD1 (6 bases). The CDR3 DNA reads as TGTGCCAGCAGCTTAACAGGGGAAGCTTTCTTT. Translating gives CASSLTGEAFF.